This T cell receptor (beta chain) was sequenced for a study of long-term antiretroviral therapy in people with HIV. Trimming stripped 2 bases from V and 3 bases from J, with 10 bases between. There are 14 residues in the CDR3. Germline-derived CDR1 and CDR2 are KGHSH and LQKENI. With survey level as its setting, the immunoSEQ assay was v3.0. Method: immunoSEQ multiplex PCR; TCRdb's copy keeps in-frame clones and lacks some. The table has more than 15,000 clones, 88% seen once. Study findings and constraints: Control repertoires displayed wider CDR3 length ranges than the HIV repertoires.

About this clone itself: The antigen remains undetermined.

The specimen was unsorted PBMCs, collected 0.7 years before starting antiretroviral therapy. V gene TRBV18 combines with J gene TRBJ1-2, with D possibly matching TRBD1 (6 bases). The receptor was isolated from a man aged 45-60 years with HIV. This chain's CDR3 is CASSPGGGDYGYTF. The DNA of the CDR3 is TGTGCCAGCTCACCAGGAGGGGGAGACTATGGCTACACCTTC.